These 2 T cell receptor beta chains came from one sample sequenced in a study of T cells in Graves' hyperthyroidism and ophthalmopathy. It was RNA transcripts that yielded the amplified TCR beta CDR3 regions. TCR CDR3 underwent first-round RT-PCR with the HTBI primer set. TCRdb reprocessed the multiplex PCR reads via MiXCR and lists one record per CDR3 protein. The sample lists 550,000 to 650,000 distinct CDR3 sequences, around 13% occurring once. Sequenced material: blood. These receptors came from a woman under 40 with Graves' hyperthyroidism that later progressed to Graves' ophthalmopathy.

This clonotype appeared a few times. The gene calls are TRBV12-5 and TRBJ2-5; D gene uncertain. Germline CDR1 and CDR2: LGHNT and FRNRAP. Trimming left V 0 bases short and J 4 bases short, with 6 bases between. CDR3 size: 13 residues. The CDR3 DNA reads TGTGCTAGTGGTTTGGTAAACTTAGAGACCCAGTACTTC. Translation: CASGLVNLETQYF.

This clonotype has at least ten counts. The chain combines TRBV7-9 with TRBJ2-7; D may be TRBD1 (6 bases). Trimming took 4 bases from V and 3 from J, leaving 16 bases between them. Germline-derived CDR1 and CDR2 are SEHNR and FQNEAQ (reference sequence). This CDR3 is 15 amino acids long. CDR3 DNA: TGTGCCAGCAGCTCGATCCAAGGGGGTGGCTACGAGCAGTACTTC. Translation gives CASSSIQGGGYEQYF. The full variable domain, completed using reference TRBV7-9 and TRBJ2-7, is DTGVSQNPRHKITKRGQNVTFRCDPISEHNRLYWYRQTLGQGPEFLTYFQNEAQLEKSRLLSDRFSAERPKGSFSTLEIQRTEQGDSAMYLCASSSIQGGGYEQYFGPGTRLTVT.